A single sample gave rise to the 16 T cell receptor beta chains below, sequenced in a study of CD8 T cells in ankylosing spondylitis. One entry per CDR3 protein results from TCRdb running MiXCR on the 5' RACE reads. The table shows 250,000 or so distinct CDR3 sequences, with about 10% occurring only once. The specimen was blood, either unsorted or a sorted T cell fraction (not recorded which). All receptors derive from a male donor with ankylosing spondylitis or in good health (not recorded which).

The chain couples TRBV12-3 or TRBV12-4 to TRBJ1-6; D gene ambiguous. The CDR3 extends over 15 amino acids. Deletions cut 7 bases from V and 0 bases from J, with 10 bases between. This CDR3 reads CASTASRSYNSPLHF. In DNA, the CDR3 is TGTGCCAGCACCGCGTCTCGCTCCTATAATTCACCCCTCCACTTT.

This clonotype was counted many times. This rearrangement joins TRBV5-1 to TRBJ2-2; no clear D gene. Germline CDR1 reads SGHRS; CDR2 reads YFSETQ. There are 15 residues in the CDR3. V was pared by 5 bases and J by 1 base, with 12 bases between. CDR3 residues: CASRAQNVNTGELFF. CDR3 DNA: TGCGCCAGCAGAGCTCAAAATGTGAACACCGGGGAGCTGTTTTTT.

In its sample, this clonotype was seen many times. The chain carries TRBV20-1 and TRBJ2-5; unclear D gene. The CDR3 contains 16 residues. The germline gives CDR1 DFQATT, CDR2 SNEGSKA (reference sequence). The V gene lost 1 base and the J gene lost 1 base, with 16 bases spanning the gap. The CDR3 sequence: CSARVSLGGSQETQYF. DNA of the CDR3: TGCAGTGCTAGAGTTTCTTTAGGTGGTAGCCAAGAGACCCAGTACTTC.

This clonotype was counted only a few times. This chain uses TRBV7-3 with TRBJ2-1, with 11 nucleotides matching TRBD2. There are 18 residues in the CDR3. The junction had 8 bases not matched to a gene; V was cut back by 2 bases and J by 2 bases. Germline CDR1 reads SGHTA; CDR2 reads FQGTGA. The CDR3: CASSLGRLAGSPYNEQFF. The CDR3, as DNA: TGTGCCAGCAGCTTAGGGCGACTAGCGGGATCCCCCTACAATGAGCAGTTCTTC. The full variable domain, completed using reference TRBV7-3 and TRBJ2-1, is GAGVSQTPSNKVTEKGKYVELRCDPISGHTALYWYRQSLGQGPEFLIYFQGTGAADDSGLPNDRFFAVRPEGSVSTLKIQRTERGDSAVYLCASSLGRLAGSPYNEQFFGPGTRLTVL.

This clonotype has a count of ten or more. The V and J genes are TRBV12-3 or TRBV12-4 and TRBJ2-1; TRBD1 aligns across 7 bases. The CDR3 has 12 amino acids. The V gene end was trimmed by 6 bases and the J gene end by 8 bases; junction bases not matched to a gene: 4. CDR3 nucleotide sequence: TGTGCCAGCAGCCGACAGGGTGATGAGCAGTTCTTC. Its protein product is CASSRQGDEQFF.

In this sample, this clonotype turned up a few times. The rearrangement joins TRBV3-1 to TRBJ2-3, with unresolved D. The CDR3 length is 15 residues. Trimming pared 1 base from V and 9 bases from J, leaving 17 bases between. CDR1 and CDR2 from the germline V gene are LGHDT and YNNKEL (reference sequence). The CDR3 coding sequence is TGTGCCAGCAGCCAAGGGGCGTCATATAGTTCCACGCAGTATTTT. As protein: CASSQGASYSSTQYF.

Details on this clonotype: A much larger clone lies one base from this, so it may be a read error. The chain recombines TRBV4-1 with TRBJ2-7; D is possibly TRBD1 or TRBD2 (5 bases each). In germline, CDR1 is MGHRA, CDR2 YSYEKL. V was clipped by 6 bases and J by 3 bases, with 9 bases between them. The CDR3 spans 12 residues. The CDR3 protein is CASRGPCYEQYF. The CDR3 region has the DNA TGCGCCAGCAGGGGACCGTGCTACGAGCAGTACTTC.

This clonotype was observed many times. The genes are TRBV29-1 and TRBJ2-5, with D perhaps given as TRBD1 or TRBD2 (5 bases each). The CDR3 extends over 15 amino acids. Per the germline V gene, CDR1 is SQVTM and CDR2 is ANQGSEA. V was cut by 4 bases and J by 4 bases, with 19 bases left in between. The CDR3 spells CSVGVEAGIGETQYF. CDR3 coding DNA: TGCAGCGTTGGGGTGGAGGCAGGGATAGGAGAGACCCAGTACTTC.

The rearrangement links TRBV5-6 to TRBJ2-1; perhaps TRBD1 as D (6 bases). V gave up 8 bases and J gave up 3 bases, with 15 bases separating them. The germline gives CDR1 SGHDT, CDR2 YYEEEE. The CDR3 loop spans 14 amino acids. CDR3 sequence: CASQTGGSYNEQFF. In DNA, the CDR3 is TGTGCCAGTCAGACAGGAGGAAGCTACAATGAGCAGTTCTTC.

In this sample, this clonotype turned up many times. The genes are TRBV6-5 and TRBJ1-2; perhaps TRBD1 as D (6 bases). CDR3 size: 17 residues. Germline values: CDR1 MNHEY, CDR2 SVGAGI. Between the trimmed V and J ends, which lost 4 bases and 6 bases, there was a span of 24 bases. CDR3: CASSSSWTASALNGYTF. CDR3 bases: TGTGCCAGCAGTTCCAGCTGGACAGCCTCAGCTTTAAATGGCTACACCTTC.

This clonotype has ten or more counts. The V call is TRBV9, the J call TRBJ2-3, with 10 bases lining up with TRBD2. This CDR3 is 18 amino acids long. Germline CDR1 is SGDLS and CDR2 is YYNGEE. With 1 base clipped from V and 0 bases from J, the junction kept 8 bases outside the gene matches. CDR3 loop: CASSVSSGGPGSTDTQYF. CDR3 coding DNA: TGTGCCAGCAGCGTATCTAGCGGGGGACCGGGGAGCACAGATACGCAGTATTTT.

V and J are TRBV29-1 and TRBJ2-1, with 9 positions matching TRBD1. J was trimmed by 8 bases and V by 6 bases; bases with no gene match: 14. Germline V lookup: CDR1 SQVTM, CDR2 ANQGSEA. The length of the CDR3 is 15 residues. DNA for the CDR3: TGCAGCGTCTCACCACTGGGACAGGGTGGCTATGAGCAGTTCTTC. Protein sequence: CSVSPLGQGGYEQFF.

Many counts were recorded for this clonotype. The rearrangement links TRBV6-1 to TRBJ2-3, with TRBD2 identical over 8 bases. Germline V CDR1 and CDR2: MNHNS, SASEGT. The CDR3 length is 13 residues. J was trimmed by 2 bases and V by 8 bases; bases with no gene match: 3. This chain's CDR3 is CASSRGATDTQYF. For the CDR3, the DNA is TGTGCCAGCTCGCGGGGGGCCACAGATACGCAGTATTTT.

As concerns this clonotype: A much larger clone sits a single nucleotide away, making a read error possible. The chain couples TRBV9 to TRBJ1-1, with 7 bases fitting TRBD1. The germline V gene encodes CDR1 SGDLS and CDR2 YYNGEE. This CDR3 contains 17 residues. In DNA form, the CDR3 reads TGTGCCAGCATCGTAGTATCCGGACAGGCCATGAACACTGAAGCTTTCTTT. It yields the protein CASIVVSGQAMNTEAFF.

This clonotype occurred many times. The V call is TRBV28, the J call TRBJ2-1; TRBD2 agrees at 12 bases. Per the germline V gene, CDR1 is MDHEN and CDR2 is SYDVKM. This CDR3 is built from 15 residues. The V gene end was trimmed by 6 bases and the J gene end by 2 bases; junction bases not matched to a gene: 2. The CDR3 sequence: CASSPSGRAYNEQFF. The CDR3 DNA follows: TGTGCCAGCAGCCCTAGCGGGAGGGCCTACAATGAGCAGTTCTTC.

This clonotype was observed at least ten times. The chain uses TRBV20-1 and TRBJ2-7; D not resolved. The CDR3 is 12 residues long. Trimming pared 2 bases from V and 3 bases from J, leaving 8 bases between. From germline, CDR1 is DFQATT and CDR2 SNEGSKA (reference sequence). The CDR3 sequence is CSARFLGYEQYF. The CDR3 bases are TGCAGTGCTAGATTTTTGGGCTACGAGCAGTACTTC.